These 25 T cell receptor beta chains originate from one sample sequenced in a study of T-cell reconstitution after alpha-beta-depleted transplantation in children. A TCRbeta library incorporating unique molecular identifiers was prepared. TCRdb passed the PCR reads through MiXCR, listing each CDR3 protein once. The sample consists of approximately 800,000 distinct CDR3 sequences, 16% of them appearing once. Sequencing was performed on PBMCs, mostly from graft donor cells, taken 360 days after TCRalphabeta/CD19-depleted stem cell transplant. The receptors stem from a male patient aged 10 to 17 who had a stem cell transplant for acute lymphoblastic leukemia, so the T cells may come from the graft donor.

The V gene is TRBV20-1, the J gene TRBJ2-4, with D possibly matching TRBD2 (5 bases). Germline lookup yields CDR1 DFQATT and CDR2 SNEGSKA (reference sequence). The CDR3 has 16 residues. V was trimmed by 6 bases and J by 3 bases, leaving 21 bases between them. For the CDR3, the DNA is TGCAGTGCCTCGAGTATCGCTAGCACCGTCAAAAACATTCAGTACTTC. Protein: CSASSIASTVKNIQYF.

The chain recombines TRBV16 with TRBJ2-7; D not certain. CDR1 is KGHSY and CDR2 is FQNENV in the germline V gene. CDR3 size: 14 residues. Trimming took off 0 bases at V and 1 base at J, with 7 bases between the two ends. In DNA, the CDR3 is TGTGCCAGCAGCCAATCGGCCAGTTCCTACGAGCAGTACTTC. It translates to CASSQSASSYEQYF.

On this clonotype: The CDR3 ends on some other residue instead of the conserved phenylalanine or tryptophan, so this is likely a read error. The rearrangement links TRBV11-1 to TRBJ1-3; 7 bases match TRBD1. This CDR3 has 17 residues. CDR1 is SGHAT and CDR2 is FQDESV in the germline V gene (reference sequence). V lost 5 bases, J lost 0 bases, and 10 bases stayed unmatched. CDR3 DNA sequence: TGTGCCAGCAGCCTGGGACAGCCCAGTAGCTCTGGAAACACCATATATGTT. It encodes CASSLGQPSSSGNTIYV.

CDR3 in amino acids: CASSRIGGSGGDTQYF. In DNA form, the CDR3 reads TGTGCCAGCAGCAGAATAGGGGGGAGTGGAGGAGATACGCAGTATTTT. The chain is built from TRBV7-8 and TRBJ2-3; D may correspond to TRBD1 or TRBD2 (6 bases each). The CDR3 consists of 16 residues. Per germline, CDR1 SGHVS and CDR2 FQNEAQ. V was clipped by 5 bases and J by 5 bases, with 20 bases between them.

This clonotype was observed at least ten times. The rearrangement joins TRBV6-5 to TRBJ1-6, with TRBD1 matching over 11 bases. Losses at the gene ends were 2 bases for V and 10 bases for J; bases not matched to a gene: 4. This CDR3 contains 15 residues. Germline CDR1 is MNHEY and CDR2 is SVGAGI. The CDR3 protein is CASSYRTGGGSPLHF. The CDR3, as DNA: TGTGCCAGCAGTTACCGGACAGGGGGCGGATCACCCCTCCACTTT.

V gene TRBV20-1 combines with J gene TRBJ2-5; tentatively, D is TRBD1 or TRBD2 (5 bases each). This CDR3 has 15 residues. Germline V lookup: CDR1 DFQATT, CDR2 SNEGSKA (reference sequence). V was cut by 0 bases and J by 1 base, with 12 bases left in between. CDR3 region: CSARDPGLAQETQYF. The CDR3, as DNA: TGCAGTGCTAGAGATCCGGGGCTAGCCCAAGAGACCCAGTACTTC.

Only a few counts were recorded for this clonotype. The CDR3 DNA is TGCAGCGTCGATACGGAGACCCAGTACTTC. Its protein product is CSVDTETQYF. The rearrangement uses TRBV29-1 and TRBJ2-5; no definite D call. The germline gives CDR1 SQVTM, CDR2 ANQGSEA. The CDR3 is 10 amino acids. With 6 bases removed from V and 5 bases from J, the gap between germline ends came to 7 bases.

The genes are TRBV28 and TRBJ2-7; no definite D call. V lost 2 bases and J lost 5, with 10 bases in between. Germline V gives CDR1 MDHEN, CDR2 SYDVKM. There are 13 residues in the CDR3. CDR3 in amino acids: CASSLRFGHEQYF. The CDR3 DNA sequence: TGTGCCAGCAGTTTACGTTTCGGACACGAGCAGTACTTC.

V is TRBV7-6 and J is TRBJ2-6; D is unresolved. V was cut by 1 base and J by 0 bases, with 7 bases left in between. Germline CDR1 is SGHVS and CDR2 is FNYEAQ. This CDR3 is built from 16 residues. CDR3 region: CASSLVPFSGANVLTF. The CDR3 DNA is TGTGCCAGCAGCTTAGTACCCTTCTCTGGGGCCAACGTCCTGACTTTC.

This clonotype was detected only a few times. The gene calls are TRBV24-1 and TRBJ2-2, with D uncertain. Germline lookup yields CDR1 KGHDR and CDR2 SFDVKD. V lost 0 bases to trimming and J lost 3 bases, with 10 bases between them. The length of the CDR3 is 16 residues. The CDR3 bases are TGTGCCACCAGTGATTTGTTCGGCCTGGACACCGGGGAGCTGTTTTTT. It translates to CATSDLFGLDTGELFF.

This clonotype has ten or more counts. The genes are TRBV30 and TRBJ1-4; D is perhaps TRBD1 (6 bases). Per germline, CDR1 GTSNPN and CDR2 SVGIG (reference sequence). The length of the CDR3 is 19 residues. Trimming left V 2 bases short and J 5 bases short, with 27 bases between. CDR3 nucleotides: TGTGCCTGGAGTCCCCGGGAGGCCAGGGGTGCAGCCTCGAATGAAAAACTGTTTTTT. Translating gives CAWSPREARGAASNEKLFF.

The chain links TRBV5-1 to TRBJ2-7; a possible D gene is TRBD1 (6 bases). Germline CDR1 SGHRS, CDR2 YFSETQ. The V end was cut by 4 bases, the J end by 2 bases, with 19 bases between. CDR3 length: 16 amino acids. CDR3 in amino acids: CASSPTPGDGPYEQYF. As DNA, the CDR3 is TGCGCCAGCAGCCCTACTCCAGGGGATGGGCCCTACGAGCAGTACTTC.

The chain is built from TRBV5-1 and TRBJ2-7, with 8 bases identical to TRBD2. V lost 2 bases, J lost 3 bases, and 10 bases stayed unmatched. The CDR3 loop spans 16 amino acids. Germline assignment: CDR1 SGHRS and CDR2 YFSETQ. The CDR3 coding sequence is TGCGCCAGCAGCTTAAACAGCGTAGCGGGAAACTACGAGCAGTACTTC. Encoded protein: CASSLNSVAGNYEQYF.

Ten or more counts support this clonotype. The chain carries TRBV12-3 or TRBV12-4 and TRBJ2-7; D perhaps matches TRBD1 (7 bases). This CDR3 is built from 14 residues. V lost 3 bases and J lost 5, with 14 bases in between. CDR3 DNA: TGTGCCAGCAGTTTTACAGGGGAGGAAGACGAGCAGTACTTC. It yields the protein CASSFTGEEDEQYF.

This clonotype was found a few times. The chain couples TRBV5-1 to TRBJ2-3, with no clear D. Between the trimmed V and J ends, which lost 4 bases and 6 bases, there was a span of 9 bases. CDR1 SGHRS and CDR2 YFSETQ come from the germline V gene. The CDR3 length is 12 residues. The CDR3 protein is CASSTRLDTQYF. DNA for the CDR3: TGCGCCAGCAGCACTCGCCTCGATACGCAGTATTTT.

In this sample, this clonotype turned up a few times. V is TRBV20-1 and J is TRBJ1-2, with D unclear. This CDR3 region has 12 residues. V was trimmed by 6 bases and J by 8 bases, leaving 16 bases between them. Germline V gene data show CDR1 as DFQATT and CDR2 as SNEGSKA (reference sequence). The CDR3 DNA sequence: TGCAGTGCCACTTGGGCGGGGAAGGGCTACACCTTC. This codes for CSATWAGKGYTF.

The CDR3 loop reads CASRPEVPRGTVSDTQYF. CDR3 nucleotides: TGTGCCAGCAGGCCCGAAGTCCCGAGGGGGACCGTATCAGATACGCAGTATTTT. V gene TRBV27 combines with J gene TRBJ2-3; D is perhaps TRBD1 (6 bases). Germline V CDR1 and CDR2: MNHEY, SMNVEV (reference sequence). CDR3 size: 18 residues. The germline V and J ends were trimmed by 6 bases and 4 bases, with 26 bases remaining between them.

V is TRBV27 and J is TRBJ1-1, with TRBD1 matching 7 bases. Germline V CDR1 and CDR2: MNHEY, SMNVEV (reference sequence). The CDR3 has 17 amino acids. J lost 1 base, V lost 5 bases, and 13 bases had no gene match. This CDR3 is CASSLGVDRVPNTEAFF. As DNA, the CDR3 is TGTGCCAGCAGTCTAGGCGTAGACAGGGTCCCGAACACTGAAGCTTTCTTT.

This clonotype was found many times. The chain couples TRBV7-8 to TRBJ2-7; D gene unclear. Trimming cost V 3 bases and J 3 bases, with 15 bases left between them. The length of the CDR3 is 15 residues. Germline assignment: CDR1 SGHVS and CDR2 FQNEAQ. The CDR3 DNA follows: TGTGCCAGCAGCTTTGGGGTGAATTTGGTCTACGAGCAGTACTTC. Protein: CASSFGVNLVYEQYF.

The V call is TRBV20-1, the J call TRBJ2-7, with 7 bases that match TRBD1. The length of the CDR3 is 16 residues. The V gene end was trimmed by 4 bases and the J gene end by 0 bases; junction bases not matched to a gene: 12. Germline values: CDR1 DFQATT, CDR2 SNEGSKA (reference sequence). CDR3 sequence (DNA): TGCAGTGCTAAAGCTACCCCGGGACAGCACTCCTACGAGCAGTACTTC. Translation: CSAKATPGQHSYEQYF.

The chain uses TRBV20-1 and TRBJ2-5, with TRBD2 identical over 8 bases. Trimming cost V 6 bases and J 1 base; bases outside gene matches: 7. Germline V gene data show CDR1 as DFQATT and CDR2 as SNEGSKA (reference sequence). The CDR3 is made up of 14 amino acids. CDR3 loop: CSARGGDAQETQYF. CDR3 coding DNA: TGCAGTGCCCGGGGGGGCGACGCCCAAGAGACCCAGTACTTC.

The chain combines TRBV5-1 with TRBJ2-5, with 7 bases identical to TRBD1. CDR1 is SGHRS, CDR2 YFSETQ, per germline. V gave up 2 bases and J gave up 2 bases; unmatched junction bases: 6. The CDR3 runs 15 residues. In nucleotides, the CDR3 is TGCGCCAGCAGCTTCTCCCCGACAGGGCAAGAGACCCAGTACTTC. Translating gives CASSFSPTGQETQYF.

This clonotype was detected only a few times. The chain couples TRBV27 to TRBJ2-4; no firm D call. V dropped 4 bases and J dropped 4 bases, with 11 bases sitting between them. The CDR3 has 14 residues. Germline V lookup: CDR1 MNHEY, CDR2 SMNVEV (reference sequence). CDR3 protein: CASSSPMRKNIQYF. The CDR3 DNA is TGTGCCAGCAGTTCCCCTATGAGGAAAAACATTCAGTACTTC.

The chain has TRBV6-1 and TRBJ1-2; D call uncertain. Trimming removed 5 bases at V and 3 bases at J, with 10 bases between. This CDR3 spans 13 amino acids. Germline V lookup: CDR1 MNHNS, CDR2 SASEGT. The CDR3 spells CASSIGRDYGYTF. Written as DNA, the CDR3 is TGTGCCAGCAGTATAGGGCGGGACTATGGCTACACCTTC.

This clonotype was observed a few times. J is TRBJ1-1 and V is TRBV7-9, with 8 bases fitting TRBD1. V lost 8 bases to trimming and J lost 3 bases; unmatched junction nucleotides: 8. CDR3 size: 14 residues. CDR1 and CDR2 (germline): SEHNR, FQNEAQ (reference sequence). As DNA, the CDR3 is TGTGCCAGCTTTCCCGGGACAGGACACACTGAAGCTTTCTTT. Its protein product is CASFPGTGHTEAFF.